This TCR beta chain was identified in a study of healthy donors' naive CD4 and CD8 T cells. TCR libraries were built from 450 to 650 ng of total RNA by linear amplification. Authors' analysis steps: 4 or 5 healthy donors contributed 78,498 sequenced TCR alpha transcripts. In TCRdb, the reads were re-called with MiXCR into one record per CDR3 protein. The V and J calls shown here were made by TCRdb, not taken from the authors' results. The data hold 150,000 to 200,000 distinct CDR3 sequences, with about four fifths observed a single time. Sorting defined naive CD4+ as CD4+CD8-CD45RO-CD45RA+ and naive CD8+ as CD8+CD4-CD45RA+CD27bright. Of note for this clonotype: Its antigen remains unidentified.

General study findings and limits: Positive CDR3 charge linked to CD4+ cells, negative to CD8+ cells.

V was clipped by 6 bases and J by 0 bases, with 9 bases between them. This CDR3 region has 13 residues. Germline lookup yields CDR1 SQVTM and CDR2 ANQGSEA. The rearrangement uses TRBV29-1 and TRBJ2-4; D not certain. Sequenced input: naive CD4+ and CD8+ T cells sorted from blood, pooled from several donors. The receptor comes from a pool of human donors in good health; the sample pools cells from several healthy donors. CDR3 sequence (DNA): TGCAGCGTCCCGACTTTAGCCAAAAACATTCAGTACTTC. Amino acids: CSVPTLAKNIQYF.